This T cell receptor beta chain was observed in a study of human T cells and chemical hapten exposure. Across the whole study: Skin of the upper inner arm, about 2 cm by about 2 cm, received 2% DPC for sensitization.

The time point is: patch test 1, 2 weeks after DPC sensitization. The sample's treatment: therapeutic diphenylcyclopropenone sensitization with weekly scalp DPC. From whole blood left unfractionated, total RNA was extracted. The study used a library that attached unique molecular identifiers to individual cDNA molecules. TCRdb re-called the RACE reads with MiXCR, one entry per CDR3 protein. The sample lists about 82,000 distinct CDR3 sequences; roughly a tenth were seen once. Trimming at V came to 4 bases and at J to 6 bases, leaving 10 bases not matched to a gene. Germline V gene sequence: CDR1 MNHEY, CDR2 SMNVEV (reference sequence). The CDR3 runs to 17 residues.

J is TRBJ2-7 and V is TRBV27; 15 bases line up with TRBD2. The sample consisted of whole blood, taken in connection with sensitization to the hapten diphenylcyclopropenone (DPC). This clonotype originated in a woman aged 45-65 years with alopecia areata. Some clones in this sample may be carry-over from other donors' samples. The CDR3 here is CASSSRTSGRAWSEQYF. CDR3 in DNA: TGTGCCAGCAGTTCCCGGACTAGCGGGAGGGCCTGGAGCGAGCAGTACTTC.